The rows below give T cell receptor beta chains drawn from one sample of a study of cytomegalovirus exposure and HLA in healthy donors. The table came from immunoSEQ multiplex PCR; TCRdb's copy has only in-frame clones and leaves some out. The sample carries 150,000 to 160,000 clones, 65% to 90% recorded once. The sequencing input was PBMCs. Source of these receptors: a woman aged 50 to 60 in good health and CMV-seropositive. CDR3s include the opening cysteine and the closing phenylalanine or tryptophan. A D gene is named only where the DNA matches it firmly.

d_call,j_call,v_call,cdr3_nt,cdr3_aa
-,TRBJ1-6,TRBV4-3,TGCGCCAGCAGCCAATATCGGGGTTCACCCCTCCACTTT,CASSQYRGSPLHF
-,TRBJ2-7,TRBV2,TGTGCCAGCAGTGATCAGGGGTACGAGCAGTACTTC,CASSDQGYEQYF
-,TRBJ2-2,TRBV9,TGTGCCAGCAGCGTAAGCGGTATGGAGCTGTTTTTT,CASSVSGMELFF
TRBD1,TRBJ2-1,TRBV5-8,TGTGCCAGCAGCCGAACAGGGGGCTGGGACAATGAGCAGTTCTTC,CASSRTGGWDNEQFF
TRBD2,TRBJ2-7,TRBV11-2,TGTGCCAGCAGCCCGGGGGGTGGGGGAAGGGGAAGGGCCTACGAGCAGTACTTC,CASSPGGGGRGRAYEQYF
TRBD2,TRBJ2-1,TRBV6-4,TGTGCCAGCAGTGCTAGCGGGGGGGCCCGGAATGAGCAGTTCTTC,CASSASGGARNEQFF
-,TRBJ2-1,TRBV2,TGTGCCAGCAGTGGCGACCGGGAATACAATGAGCAGTTCTTC,CASSGDREYNEQFF
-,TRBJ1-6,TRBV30,TGTGCCTGGAGCCGAACAGGGAATTCACCCCTCCACTTT,CAWSRTGNSPLHF
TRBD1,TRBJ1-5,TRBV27,TGTGCCAGCAGTTCGACAGGGGCCAGCAATCAGCCCCAGCATTTT,CASSSTGASNQPQHF
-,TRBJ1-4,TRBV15,TGTGCCACCAGCGCACCAACTCGCCGGGAGGGTGTGGAACTGTTTTTT,CATSAPTRREGVELFF
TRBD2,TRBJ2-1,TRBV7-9,TGTGCCAGCAGCTCGGGGGAAGCGGGGGGACTTGGGGAGCAGTTCTTC,CASSSGEAGGLGEQFF